This entry lists 4 T cell receptor beta chains sequenced from one sample in a study of beta chain features in type 1 diabetes. Investigators reverse transcribed all isolated RNA, so they sequenced expressed TCRB transcripts. The method was immunoSEQ multiplex PCR; TCRdb's version includes in-frame clones alone and lacks a portion of them. Among hundreds of thousands of clones listed, 13% were seen once. Notes on the study in general: Moderate but significant shortening of TCRB CDR3s was recorded in all four CD4+ subsets from Type 1 diabetes patients.

No antigen has been identified for these receptors. The material sequenced was naive CD4+ T cells from blood. The receptors stem from a man aged 18-30 years with type 1 diabetes.

The CDR3: CASSPRWQRGSTDTQYF. CDR3 sequence (DNA): TGTGCCAGCAGCCCTAGGTGGCAGCGGGGTAGCACAGATACGCAGTATTTT. The V and J genes are TRBV13 and TRBJ2-3; 7 bases are shared with TRBD2. V was clipped by 5 bases and J by 0 bases; unmatched bases: 11. This CDR3 spans 17 amino acids. Germline CDR1 PRHDT, CDR2 FYEKMQ (reference sequence).

The genes are TRBV28 and TRBJ2-2; D gene ambiguous. The CDR3 contains 16 residues. Trimming stripped 2 bases from V and 0 bases from J, with 10 bases between. CDR1 is MDHEN and CDR2 is SYDVKM in the germline V gene. The CDR3: CASSLDLVANTGELFF. DNA of the CDR3: TGTGCCAGCAGTTTAGACCTTGTGGCGAACACCGGGGAGCTGTTTTTT.

This clone was detected a few times. The rearrangement uses TRBV5-1 and TRBJ2-5; 12 positions match TRBD2. The CDR3 loop spans 17 amino acids. V shed 3 bases and J 2 bases; nucleotides not matched to a gene: 8. The germline gives CDR1 SGHRS, CDR2 YFSETQ. CDR3 in amino acids: CASSSQTSGGRQETQYF. The DNA of the CDR3 is TGCGCCAGCAGCTCCCAGACTAGCGGGGGCCGTCAAGAGACCCAGTACTTC.

The table lists this clone with a few counts. The V call is TRBV4-1, the J call TRBJ2-6; 7 bases agree with TRBD1. The V gene's germline CDR1 is MGHRA and CDR2 YSYEKL. There are 16 residues in the CDR3. The V segment lost 4 bases and the J segment 0 bases; nucleotides outside the gene matches: 3. The chain's CDR3 is CASSPGGLSGANVLTF. DNA of the CDR3: TGCGCCAGCAGCCCAGGGGGTCTCTCTGGGGCCAACGTCCTGACTTTC.